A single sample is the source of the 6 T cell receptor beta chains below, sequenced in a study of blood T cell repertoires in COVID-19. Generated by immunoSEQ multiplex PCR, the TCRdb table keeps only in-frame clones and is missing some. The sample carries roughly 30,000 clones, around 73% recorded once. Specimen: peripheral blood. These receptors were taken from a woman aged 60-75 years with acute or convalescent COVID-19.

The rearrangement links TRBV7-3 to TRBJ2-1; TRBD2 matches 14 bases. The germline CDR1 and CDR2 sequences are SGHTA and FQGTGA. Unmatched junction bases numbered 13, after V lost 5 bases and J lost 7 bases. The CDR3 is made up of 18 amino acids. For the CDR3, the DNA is TGTGCCAGCAGCCCCCACAGACTAGCGGGGGGGTTTGCTAATGAGCAGTTCTTC. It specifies CASSPHRLAGGFANEQFF.

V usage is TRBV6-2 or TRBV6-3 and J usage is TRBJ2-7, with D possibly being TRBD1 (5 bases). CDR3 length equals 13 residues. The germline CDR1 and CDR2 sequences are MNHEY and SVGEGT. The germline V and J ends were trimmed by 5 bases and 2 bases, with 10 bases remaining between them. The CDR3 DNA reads TGTGCCAGCAGTACAACGGACACCTACGAGCAGTACTTC. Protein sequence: CASSTTDTYEQYF.

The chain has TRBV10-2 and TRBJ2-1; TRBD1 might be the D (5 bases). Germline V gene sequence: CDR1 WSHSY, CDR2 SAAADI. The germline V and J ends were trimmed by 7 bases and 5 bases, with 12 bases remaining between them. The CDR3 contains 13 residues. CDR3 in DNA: TGCGCCAGCAATATTATGGACAACAATGAGCAGTTCTTC. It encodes CASNIMDNNEQFF.

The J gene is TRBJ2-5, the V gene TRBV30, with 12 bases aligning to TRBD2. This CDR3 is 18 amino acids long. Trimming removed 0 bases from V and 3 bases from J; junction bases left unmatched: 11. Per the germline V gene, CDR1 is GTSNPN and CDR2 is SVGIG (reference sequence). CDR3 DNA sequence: TGTGCCTGGAGTGTAAGGTCTAGCGGGGGGGCTGGGGAAGAGACCCAGTACTTC. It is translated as CAWSVRSSGGAGEETQYF.

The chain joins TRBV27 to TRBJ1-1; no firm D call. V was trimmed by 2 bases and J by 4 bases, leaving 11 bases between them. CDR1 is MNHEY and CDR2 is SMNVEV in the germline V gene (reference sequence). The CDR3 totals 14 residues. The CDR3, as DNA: TGTGCCAGCAGTTTAAACTTTGGCGGCACTGAAGCTTTCTTT. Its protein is CASSLNFGGTEAFF.

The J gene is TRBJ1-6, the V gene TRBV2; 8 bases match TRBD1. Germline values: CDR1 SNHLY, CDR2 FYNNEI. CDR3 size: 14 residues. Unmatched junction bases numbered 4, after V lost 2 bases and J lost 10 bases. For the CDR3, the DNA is TGTGCCAGCAGTGAAAGGGACAGGAGCTCACCCCTCCACTTT. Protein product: CASSERDRSSPLHF.